The entry below describes one TCR beta chain. Its cognate antigen is unknown. This entry is derived from a study of response to subunit inactivated influenza vaccine. Study results and limitations: The authors proposed limited new T cell recruitment per seasonal influenza vaccination.

TCRdb reanalysed the RT-PCR reads using MiXCR and keeps one entry per CDR3 protein. Altogether 450,000 to 700,000 distinct CDR3 sequences are present, around 13% being singletons, with the ten largest covering over 8.5%. The CDR3 runs to 13 residues. V lost 2 bases, J lost 0 bases, and 4 bases lay in between. The receptor was derived from a man in his fifties who received an inactivated influenza vaccine. The rearrangement links TRBV12-3 or TRBV12-4 to TRBJ1-2, with D unclear. The sequences come from PBMCs from blood, collected roughly 12 days after vaccination. The CDR3 sequence is CASSLQANYGYTF. In DNA, the CDR3 is TGTGCCAGCAGTTTACAGGCTAACTATGGCTACACCTTC.